These T cell receptor beta chains were read from a single sample in a study of blood T cell repertoires in COVID-19. Some clones are missing from TCRdb's copy, which holds only in-frame ones; the method was immunoSEQ multiplex PCR. The table lists 40,000 or so clones, around 84% of them singletons, with over 1.5% in the top ten. The sample taken for sequencing was peripheral blood. All receptors derive from a man aged 55 to 70 with COVID-19, enrolled during active disease. The CDR3 runs from the conserved cysteine through the conserved F or W. Fields, in order: D gene, V gene, J gene, clone size, CDR3 DNA, CDR3 protein. D genes are given only for firm matches. Part of the rows lack a size; the others show once, few, many or a class for expanded clones.

NA	TRBV6-1	TRBJ1-1	NA	TGTGCCAGCAGTGAAGTAGGGGCCTCGGTCCGAGCTTTCTTT	CASSEVGASVRAFF
NA	TRBV5-1	TRBJ1-5	NA	TGCGCCAGCAGCCCACGAGGCTTGAGCAATCAGCCCCAGCATTTT	CASSPRGLSNQPQHF
TRBD2	TRBV19	TRBJ2-1	few	TGTGCCAGTAGTATAGGGCTAGCGGGAGGGCCGTACAATGAGCAGTTCTTC	CASSIGLAGGPYNEQFF
TRBD2	TRBV5-1	TRBJ2-7	once	TGCGCCAGCAGCTGGACCTTAGCGGGAGAAGGCTACGAGCAGTACTTC	CASSWTLAGEGYEQYF
NA	TRBV7-9	TRBJ1-2	NA	TGTGCCAGCAGCCTAATACAGGGAGAGGGCTACACCTTC	CASSLIQGEGYTF
NA	TRBV19	TRBJ1-2	NA	TGTGCCAGTAGTCTATTGAACTATGGCTACACCTTC	CASSLLNYGYTF
TRBD1	TRBV5-1	TRBJ1-4	NA	TGCGCCAGCAGCTTGGGGACAGGGAATGAAAAACTGTTTTTT	CASSLGTGNEKLFF
TRBD1	TRBV30	TRBJ1-5	NA	TGTGCCTGGAGTCCCGGACAGGGGAATCAGCCCCAGCATTTT	CAWSPGQGNQPQHF
NA	TRBV28	TRBJ1-1	NA	TGTGCCAGCAGTTTGGGGGGGGGCTTGGGCACTGAAGCTTTCTTT	CASSLGGGLGTEAFF
NA	TRBV7-2	TRBJ2-5	NA	TGTGCCAGCAGCTTAGTTGCGGCCGGAGGAGAGACCCAGTACTTC	CASSLVAAGGETQYF
TRBD1	TRBV3-1/TRBV3-2	TRBJ2-7	NA	TGTGCCAGCAGCGAACCGGGACAGGGGTCCTACGAGCAGTACTTC	CASSEPGQGSYEQYF
NA	TRBV3-1/TRBV3-2	TRBJ1-1	NA	TGTGCCAGCAGCCAGGGGGCGATTCTTGAAGCTTTCTTT	CASSQGAILEAFF
TRBD1	TRBV5-1	TRBJ2-7	NA	TGCGCCAGCAGCGAAGGACAGGGGGTAGGGTACACCGAGCAGTACTTC	CASSEGQGVGYTEQYF
NA	TRBV10-1	TRBJ1-1	few	TGCGCCAGCAGTGAGTCGGGGGGGCTTGGTTGGAACACTGAAGCTTTCTTT	CASSESGGLGWNTEAFF
TRBD1	TRBV5-8	TRBJ1-3	NA	TGTGCCAGTACGCGACAGGGAGGCTCTGGAAACACCATATATTTT	CASTRQGGSGNTIYF
NA	TRBV2	TRBJ1-2	NA	TGTGCCAGCAGTGTTGGTACAGGTCGCAGCTACACCTTC	CASSVGTGRSYTF
TRBD1	TRBV11-3	TRBJ2-7	NA	TGTGCCAGCAGCCCGGACAGGGCGGTGCACTACGAGCAGTACTTC	CASSPDRAVHYEQYF
NA	TRBV28	TRBJ1-4	NA	TGTGCCAGCAGTTCCCCTGTCGGGGGAGCAACTAATGAAAAACTGTTTTTT	CASSSPVGGATNEKLFF
TRBD2	TRBV27	TRBJ2-7	NA	TGTGCCAGCAGTATTTTAGCGGGAGGTACCTACGAGCAGTACTTC	CASSILAGGTYEQYF
NA	TRBV20-1	TRBJ1-1	once	TGCAGTGCTAGTAACGCCGGGAGGACTGAAGCTTTCTTT	CSASNAGRTEAFF
TRBD1	TRBV7-9	TRBJ1-1	NA	TGTGCCAGCAGTAAAGACAGGGCAAGCGCTGAAGCTTTCTTT	CASSKDRASAEAFF
NA	TRBV30	TRBJ2-2	NA	TGTGCCTGGAGTGTTGGGACAACGAACACCGGGGAGCTGTTTTTT	CAWSVGTTNTGELFF
TRBD1	TRBV3-1/TRBV3-2	TRBJ1-2	NA	TGTGCCAGCAGCCAAGACAGGGGGTTCTATGTTAACTATGGCTACACCTTC	CASSQDRGFYVNYGYTF
TRBD2	TRBV25-1	TRBJ2-2	NA	TGTGCCAGCAGTGATACAAGTGTAGCGGGAGTAATCGGGGAGCTGTTTTTT	CASSDTSVAGVIGELFF
NA	TRBV11-2	TRBJ2-3	NA	TGTGCCAGCAGCCCACACCTTAGCACAGATACGCAGTATTTT	CASSPHLSTDTQYF
NA	TRBV29-1	TRBJ1-2	NA	TGCAGCGTTGGAGAACGGACACGTGGCTACACCTTC	CSVGERTRGYTF
NA	TRBV19	TRBJ2-5	NA	TGTGCCAGTAGTGGGCAAGGAGGGGGCCAGGAGACCCAGTACTTC	CASSGQGGGQETQYF
TRBD1	TRBV4-1	TRBJ2-3	NA	TGCGCCAGCAGCCCCTATAGGGACAGCCAACCCACAGATACGCAGTATTTT	CASSPYRDSQPTDTQYF
TRBD1	TRBV10-3	TRBJ1-1	NA	TGTGCCATCAGTGAGGGGACAGGGTGGGACACTGAAGCTTTCTTT	CAISEGTGWDTEAFF
NA	TRBV10-2	TRBJ1-3	NA	TGCGCCAGCAGTGAGTCGGACAGCTCTGGAAACACCATATATTTT	CASSESDSSGNTIYF
TRBD1	TRBV5-4	TRBJ2-2	few	TGTGCCAGCAGCTACGGGGACAGGAACACCGGGGAGCTGTTTTTT	CASSYGDRNTGELFF
NA	TRBV27	TRBJ1-2	NA	TGTGCCAGCAGACAGGGTCATAACTATGGCTACACCTTC	CASRQGHNYGYTF
NA	TRBV10-3	TRBJ1-2	NA	TGTGCCATCACCTCCGGGCCGGAGGGGATCTATGGCTACACCTTC	CAITSGPEGIYGYTF
NA	TRBV12-3/TRBV12-4	TRBJ1-1	NA	TGTGCCAGCAGTTCACACCGCACTGAAGCTTTCTTT	CASSSHRTEAFF
NA	TRBV6-6	TRBJ1-1	NA	TGTGCCAGCAGACCCCAGGGGACCACTGAAGCTTTCTTT	CASRPQGTTEAFF
NA	TRBV2	TRBJ2-5	NA	TGTGCCGGTGGCAACCAAGAGACCCAGTACTTC	CAGGNQETQYF
NA	TRBV6-5	TRBJ1-3	NA	TGTGCCAGCTTTACAGGAAGCTCTGGAAACACCATATATTTT	CASFTGSSGNTIYF
NA	TRBV5-1	TRBJ2-3	NA	TGCGCCAGCAGCTTGGACGGGTATGGAGATACGCAGTATTTT	CASSLDGYGDTQYF
NA	TRBV19	TRBJ2-5	NA	TGTGCCAGTAGATTAACCCATAGAGCAGAGACCCAGTACTTC	CASRLTHRAETQYF
TRBD1	TRBV5-1	TRBJ2-1	NA	TGCGCCAGCAGCCCCACAGGGGGCGACTACAATGAGCAGTTCTTC	CASSPTGGDYNEQFF
NA	TRBV5-1	TRBJ2-1	NA	TGCGCCAGCAGCTCGCCCCTGAGAGATGAGCAGTTCTTC	CASSSPLRDEQFF